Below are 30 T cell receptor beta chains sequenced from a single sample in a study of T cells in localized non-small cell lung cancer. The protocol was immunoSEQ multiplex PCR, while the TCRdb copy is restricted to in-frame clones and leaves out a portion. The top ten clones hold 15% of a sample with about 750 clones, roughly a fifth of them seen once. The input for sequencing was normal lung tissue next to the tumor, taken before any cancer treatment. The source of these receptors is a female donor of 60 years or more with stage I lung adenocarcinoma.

The CDR3 sequence: CASSGTGGTEAFF. The CDR3 nucleotides are TGTGCCAGCAGTGGAACAGGGGGCACTGAAGCTTTCTTT. The rearrangement uses TRBV25-1 and TRBJ1-1; 8 bases match TRBD1. The CDR3 spans 13 residues. After removal of 4 bases from V and 4 bases from J, the junction contained 2 bases not matched to a gene. Per germline, CDR1 MGHDK and CDR2 SYGVNS.

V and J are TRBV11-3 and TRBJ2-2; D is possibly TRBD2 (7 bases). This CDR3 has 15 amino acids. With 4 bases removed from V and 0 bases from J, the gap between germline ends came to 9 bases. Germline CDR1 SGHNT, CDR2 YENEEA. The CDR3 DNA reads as TGTGCCAGCAGCTACGGGGGGCCGAACACCGGGGAGCTGTTTTTT. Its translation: CASSYGGPNTGELFF.

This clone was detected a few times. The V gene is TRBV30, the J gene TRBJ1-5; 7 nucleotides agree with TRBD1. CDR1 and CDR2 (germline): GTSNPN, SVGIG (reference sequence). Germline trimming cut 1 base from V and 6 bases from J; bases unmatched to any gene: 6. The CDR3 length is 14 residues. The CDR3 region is CAWSEGGEAQPQHF. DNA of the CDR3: TGTGCCTGGAGTGAAGGGGGCGAGGCTCAGCCCCAGCATTTT. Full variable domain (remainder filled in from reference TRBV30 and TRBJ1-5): SQTIHQWPATLVQPVGSPLSLECTVEGTSNPNLYWYRQAAGRGLQLLFYSVGIGQISSEVPQNLSASRPQDRQFILSSKKLLLSDSGFYLCAWSEGGEAQPQHFGDGTRLSIL.

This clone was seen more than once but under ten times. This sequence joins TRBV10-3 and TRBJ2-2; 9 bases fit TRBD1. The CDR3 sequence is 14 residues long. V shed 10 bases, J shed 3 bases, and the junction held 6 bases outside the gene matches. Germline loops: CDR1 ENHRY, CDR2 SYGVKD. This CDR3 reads CATGDRGYTGELFF. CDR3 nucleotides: TGTGCCACCGGAGACAGGGGGTACACCGGGGAGCTGTTTTTT.

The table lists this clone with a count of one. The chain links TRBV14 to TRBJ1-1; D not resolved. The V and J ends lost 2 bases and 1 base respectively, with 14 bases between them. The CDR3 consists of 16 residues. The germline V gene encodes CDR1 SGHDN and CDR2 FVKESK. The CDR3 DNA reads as TGTGCCAGCAGCCAAAACTTAGGCCTTGGGAACACTGAAGCTTTCTTT. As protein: CASSQNLGLGNTEAFF.

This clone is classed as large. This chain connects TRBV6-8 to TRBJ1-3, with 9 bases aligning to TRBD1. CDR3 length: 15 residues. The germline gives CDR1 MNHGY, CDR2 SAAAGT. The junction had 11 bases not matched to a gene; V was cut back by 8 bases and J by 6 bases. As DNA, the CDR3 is TGTGCCAGCTCCCCAGGGACAGGGAGGGCAAACACCATATATTTT. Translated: CASSPGTGRANTIYF.

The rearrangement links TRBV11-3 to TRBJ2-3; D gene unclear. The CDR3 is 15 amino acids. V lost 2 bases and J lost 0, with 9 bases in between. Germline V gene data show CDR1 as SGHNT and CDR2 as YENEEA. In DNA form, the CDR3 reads TGTGCCAGCAGCTTAAACTACCTGAGCACAGATACGCAGTATTTT. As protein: CASSLNYLSTDTQYF.

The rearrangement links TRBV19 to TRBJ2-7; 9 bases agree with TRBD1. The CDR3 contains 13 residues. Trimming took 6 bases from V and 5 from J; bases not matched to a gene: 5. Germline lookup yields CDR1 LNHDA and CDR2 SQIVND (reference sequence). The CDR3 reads CASRPGQGHEQYF. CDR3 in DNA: TGTGCCAGTAGGCCGGGACAGGGTCACGAGCAGTACTTC.

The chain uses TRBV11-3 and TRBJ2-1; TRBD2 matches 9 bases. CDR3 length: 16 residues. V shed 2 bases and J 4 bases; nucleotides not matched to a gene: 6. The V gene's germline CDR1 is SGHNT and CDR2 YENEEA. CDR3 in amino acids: CASSLMGGGEYNEQFF. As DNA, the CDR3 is TGTGCCAGCAGCTTAATGGGCGGGGGGGAATACAATGAGCAGTTCTTC.

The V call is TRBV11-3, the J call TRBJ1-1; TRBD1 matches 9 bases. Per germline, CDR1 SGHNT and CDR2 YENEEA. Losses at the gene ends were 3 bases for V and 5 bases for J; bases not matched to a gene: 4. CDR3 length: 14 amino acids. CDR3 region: CASSLVDRGTEAFF. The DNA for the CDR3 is TGTGCCAGCAGCTTGGTAGACAGGGGGACTGAAGCTTTCTTT.

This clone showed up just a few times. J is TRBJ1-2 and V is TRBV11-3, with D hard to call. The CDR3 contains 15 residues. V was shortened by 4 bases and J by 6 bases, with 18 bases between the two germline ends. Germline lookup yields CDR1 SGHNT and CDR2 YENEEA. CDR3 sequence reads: CASSSHRLGWDGYTF. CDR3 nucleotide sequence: TGTGCCAGCAGCTCCCACCGTTTAGGGTGGGATGGCTACACCTTC.

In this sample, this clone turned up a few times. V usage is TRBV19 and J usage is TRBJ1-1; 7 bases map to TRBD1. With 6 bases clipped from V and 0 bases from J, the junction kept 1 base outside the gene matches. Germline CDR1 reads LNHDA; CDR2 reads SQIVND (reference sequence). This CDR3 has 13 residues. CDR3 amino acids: CASSDRVNTEAFF. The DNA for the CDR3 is TGTGCCAGTAGCGACAGGGTGAACACTGAAGCTTTCTTT. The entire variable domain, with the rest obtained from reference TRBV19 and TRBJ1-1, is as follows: DGGITQSPKYLFRKEGQNVTLSCEQNLNHDAMYWYRQDPGQGLRLIYYSQIVNDFQKGDIAEGYSVSREKKESFPLTVTSAQKNPTAFYLCASSDRVNTEAFFGQGTRLTVV.

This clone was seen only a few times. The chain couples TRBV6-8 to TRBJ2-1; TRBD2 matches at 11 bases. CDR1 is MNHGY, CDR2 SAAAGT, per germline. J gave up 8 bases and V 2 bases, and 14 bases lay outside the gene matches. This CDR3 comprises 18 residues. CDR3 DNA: TGTGCCAGCAGTTACACCCCACCGCCTAGCGGGAGGAGGGATGAGCAGTTCTTC. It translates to CASSYTPPPSGRRDEQFF.

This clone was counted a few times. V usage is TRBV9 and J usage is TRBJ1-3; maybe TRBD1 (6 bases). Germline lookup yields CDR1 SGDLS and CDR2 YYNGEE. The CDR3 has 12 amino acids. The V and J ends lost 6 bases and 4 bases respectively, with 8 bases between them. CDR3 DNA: TGTGCCAGCACGGGGGGCGGAAACACCATATATTTT. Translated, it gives CASTGGGNTIYF.

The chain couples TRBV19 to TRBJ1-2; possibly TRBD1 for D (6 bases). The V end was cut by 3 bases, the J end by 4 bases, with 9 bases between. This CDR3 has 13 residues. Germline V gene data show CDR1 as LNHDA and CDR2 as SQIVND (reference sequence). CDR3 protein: CASSIRDTYGYTF. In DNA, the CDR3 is TGTGCCAGTAGTATCAGGGACACCTATGGCTACACCTTC.

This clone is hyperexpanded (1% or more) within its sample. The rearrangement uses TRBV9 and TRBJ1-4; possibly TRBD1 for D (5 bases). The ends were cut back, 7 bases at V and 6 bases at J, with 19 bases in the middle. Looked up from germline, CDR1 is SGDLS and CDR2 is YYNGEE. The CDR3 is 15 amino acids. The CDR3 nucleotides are TGTGCCAGCGCTAGGGACGGACGGACGGATGAAAAACTGTTTTTT. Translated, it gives CASARDGRTDEKLFF. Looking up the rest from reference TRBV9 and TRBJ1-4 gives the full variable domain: DSGVTQTPKHLITATGQRVTLRCSPRSGDLSVYWYQQSLDQGLQFLIQYYNGEERAKGNILERFSAQQFPDLHSELNLSSLELGDSALYFCASARDGRTDEKLFFGSGTQLSVL.

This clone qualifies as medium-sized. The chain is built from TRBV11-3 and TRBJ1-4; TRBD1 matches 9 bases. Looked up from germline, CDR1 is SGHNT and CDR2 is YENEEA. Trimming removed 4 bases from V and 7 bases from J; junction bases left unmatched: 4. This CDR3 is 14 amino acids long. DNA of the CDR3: TGTGCCAGCAGCTCGGGACAGGGCGGTGAAAAACTGTTTTTT. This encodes CASSSGQGGEKLFF.

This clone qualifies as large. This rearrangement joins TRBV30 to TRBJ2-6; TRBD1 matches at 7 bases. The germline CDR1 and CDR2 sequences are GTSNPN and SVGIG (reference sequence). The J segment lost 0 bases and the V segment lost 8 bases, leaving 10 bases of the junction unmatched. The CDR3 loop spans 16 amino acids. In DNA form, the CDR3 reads TGTGCCGGGAACCGAGGGGGCGGCTCTGGGGCCAACGTCCTGACTTTC. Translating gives CAGNRGGGSGANVLTF. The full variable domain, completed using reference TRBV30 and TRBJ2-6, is SQTIHQWPATLVQPVGSPLSLECTVEGTSNPNLYWYRQAAGRGLQLLFYSVGIGQISSEVPQNLSASRPQDRQFILSSKKLLLSDSGFYLCAGNRGGGSGANVLTFGAGSRLTVL.

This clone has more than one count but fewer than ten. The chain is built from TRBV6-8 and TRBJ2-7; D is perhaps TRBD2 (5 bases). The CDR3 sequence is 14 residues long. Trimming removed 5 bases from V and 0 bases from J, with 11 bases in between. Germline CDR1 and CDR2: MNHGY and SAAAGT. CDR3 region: CASSASAGSYEQYF. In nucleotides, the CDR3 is TGTGCCAGCAGTGCCTCCGCGGGCTCCTACGAGCAGTACTTC.

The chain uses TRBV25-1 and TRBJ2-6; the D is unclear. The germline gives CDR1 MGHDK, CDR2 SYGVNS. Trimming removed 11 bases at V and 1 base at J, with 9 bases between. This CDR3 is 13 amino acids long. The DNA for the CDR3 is TGTGCCGGGTCCCGGTCTGGGGCCAACGTCCTGACTTTC. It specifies CAGSRSGANVLTF.

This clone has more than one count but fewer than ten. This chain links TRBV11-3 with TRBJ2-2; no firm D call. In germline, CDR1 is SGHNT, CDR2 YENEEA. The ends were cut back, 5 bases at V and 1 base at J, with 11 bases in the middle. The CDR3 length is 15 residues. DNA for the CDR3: TGTGCCAGCAGCCCGTTGGGCAGGAACACCGGGGAGCTGTTTTTT. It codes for CASSPLGRNTGELFF. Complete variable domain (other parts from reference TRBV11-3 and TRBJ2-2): EAGVVQSPRYKIIEKKQPVAFWCNPISGHNTLYWYLQNLGQGPELLIRYENEEAVDDSQLPKDRFSAERLKGVDSTLKIQPAELGDSAVYLCASSPLGRNTGELFFGEGSRLTVL.

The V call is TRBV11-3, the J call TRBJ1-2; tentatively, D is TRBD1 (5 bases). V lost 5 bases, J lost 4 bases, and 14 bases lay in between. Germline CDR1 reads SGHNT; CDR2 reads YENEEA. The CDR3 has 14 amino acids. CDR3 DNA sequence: TGTGCCAGCAGCCCGGGGCCGGAAGGCTATGGCTACACCTTC. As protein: CASSPGPEGYGYTF.

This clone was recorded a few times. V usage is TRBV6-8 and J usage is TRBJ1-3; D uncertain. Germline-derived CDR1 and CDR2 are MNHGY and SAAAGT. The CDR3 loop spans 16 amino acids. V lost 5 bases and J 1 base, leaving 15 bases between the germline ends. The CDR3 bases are TGTGCCAGCAGTGCCCCGGGCGGGGTATCTGGAAACACCATATATTTT. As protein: CASSAPGGVSGNTIYF.

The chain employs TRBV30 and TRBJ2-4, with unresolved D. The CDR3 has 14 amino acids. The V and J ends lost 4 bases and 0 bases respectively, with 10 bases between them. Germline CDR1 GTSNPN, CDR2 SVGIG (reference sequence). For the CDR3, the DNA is TGTGCCTGGACCAACCAACTAGCCAAAAACATTCAGTACTTC. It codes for CAWTNQLAKNIQYF.

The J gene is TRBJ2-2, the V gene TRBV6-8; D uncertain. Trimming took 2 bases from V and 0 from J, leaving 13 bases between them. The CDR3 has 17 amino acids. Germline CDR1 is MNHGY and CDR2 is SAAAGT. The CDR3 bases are TGTGCCAGCAGTTACGAAAGGGTCCTAGCGAACACCGGGGAGCTGTTTTTT. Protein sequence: CASSYERVLANTGELFF.

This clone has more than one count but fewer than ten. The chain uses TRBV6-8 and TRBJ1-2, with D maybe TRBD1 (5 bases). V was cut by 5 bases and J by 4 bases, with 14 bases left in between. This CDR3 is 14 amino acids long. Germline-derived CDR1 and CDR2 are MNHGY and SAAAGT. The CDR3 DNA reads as TGTGCCAGCAGTCCGGGACGGAATTCCTATGGCTACACCTTC. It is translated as CASSPGRNSYGYTF.

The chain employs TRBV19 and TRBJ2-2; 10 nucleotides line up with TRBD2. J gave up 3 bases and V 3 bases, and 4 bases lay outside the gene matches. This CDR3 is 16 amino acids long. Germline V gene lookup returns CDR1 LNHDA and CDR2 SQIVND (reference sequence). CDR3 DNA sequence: TGTGCCAGTAGTATCCTAGCGGGAGCCCACACCGGGGAGCTGTTTTTT. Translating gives CASSILAGAHTGELFF.

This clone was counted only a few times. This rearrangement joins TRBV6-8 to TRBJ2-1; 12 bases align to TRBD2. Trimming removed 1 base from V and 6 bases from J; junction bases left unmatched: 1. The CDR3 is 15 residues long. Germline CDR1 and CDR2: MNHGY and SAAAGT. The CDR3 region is CASSYLTSGGNEQFF. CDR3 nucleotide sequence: TGTGCCAGCAGTTACTTGACTAGCGGGGGCAATGAGCAGTTCTTC.

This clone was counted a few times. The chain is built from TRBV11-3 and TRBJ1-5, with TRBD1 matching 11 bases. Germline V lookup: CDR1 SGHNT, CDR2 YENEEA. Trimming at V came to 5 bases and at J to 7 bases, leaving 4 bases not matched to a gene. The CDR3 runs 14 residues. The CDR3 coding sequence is TGTGCCAGCAGCCTAGGGACAGGGGGACAGCCCCAGCATTTT. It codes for CASSLGTGGQPQHF.

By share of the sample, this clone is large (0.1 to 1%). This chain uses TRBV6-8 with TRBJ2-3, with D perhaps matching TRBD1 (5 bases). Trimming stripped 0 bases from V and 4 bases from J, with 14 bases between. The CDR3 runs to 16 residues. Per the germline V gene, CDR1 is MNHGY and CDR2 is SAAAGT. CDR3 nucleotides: TGTGCCAGCAGTTACTCAGGGCTAGGGGTCCCAGATACGCAGTATTTT. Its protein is CASSYSGLGVPDTQYF.